Presented here are 29 T cell receptor beta chains from one specimen sequenced in a study of blood T cell repertoires in COVID-19 (dated by TCRdb to 2018 to 2021). The library was generated by the immunoSEQ multiplex PCR assay. TCRdb stores this immuneACCESS table with in-frame sequences only. Part of the clones is absent; in the studies checked, under half of the shortfall reflects unresolved V genes, and no reason is known for the rest. This sample is represented by about 420,000 clones; 85% to 90% of them were singletons. The ten largest account for 0.8% to 1% of the sample. Material for sequencing was peripheral blood. These receptors were collected from a man younger than 35 with COVID-19, enrolled during active disease.

The genes are TRBV6-5 and TRBJ2-3, with 7 bases fitting TRBD1. The ends lost 6 bases at V and 4 bases at J; junction bases unmatched: 10. The CDR3 has 15 residues. Germline CDR1 MNHEY, CDR2 SVGAGI. The CDR3 is CASRTTGLAADTQYF. In nucleotides, the CDR3 is TGTGCCAGCAGAACGACAGGGCTGGCGGCAGATACGCAGTATTTT.

The V call is TRBV2, the J call TRBJ2-7; D gene uncertain. V shed 6 bases and J shed 2 bases, with 14 bases lying between them. The length of the CDR3 is 14 residues. In germline, CDR1 is SNHLY, CDR2 FYNNEI. Here the CDR3 reads CASSRLLVTYEQYF. The CDR3 DNA reads as TGTGCCAGCAGCCGCCTCCTAGTGACCTACGAGCAGTACTTC.

The V and J genes are TRBV29-1 and TRBJ1-3; D is undetermined. This CDR3 contains 13 residues. In germline, CDR1 is SQVTM, CDR2 ANQGSEA. Trimming left V 4 bases short and J 1 base short, with 8 bases between. Here the CDR3 reads CSVVGGSGNTIYF. CDR3 bases: TGCAGCGTTGTGGGCGGGTCTGGAAACACCATATATTTT.

This clone was detected only a few times. The chain employs TRBV9 and TRBJ2-7; D is ambiguous. Per the germline V gene, CDR1 is SGDLS and CDR2 is YYNGEE. V gave up 0 bases and J gave up 0 bases, with 7 bases separating them. The CDR3 extends over 14 amino acids. CDR3 nucleotides: TGTGCCAGCAGCGTAGAACAGAGCTCCTACGAGCAGTACTTC. It yields the protein CASSVEQSSYEQYF.

The gene calls are TRBV2 and TRBJ2-5, with 10 bases fitting TRBD1. There are 14 residues in the CDR3. Germline CDR1 SNHLY, CDR2 FYNNEI. J lost 4 bases, V lost 7 bases, and 6 bases had no gene match. The CDR3 reads CASTMDRGGETQYF. The CDR3 nucleotides are TGTGCCAGCACTATGGACAGGGGGGGAGAGACCCAGTACTTC.

V usage is TRBV2 and J usage is TRBJ2-1; tentative D call: TRBD2 (6 bases). The CDR3 has 16 amino acids. CDR1 and CDR2 (germline): SNHLY, FYNNEI. V lost 3 bases and J lost 7, with 19 bases in between. The CDR3 protein is CASSDIGGAIGNEQFF. CDR3 nucleotide sequence: TGTGCCAGCAGTGATATTGGCGGGGCCATTGGAAATGAGCAGTTCTTC.

This chain uses TRBV7-6 with TRBJ2-7; 10 nucleotides match TRBD1. This CDR3 is built from 14 residues. Germline loops: CDR1 SGHVS, CDR2 FNYEAQ. J gave up 7 bases and V 5 bases, and 8 bases lay outside the gene matches. CDR3 bases: TGTGCCAGCAGCCGGGACAGGGGTCACAGGGAGCAGTACTTC. This sequence encodes CASSRDRGHREQYF.

The J gene is TRBJ2-1, the V gene TRBV29-1, with a tentative D call TRBD1 (6 bases). Germline-derived CDR1 and CDR2 are SQVTM and ANQGSEA. The CDR3 extends over 12 amino acids. Trimming left V 6 bases short and J 6 bases short, with 12 bases between. CDR3 sequence: CSVTGHTNEQFF. The CDR3 DNA reads as TGCAGCGTGACGGGACACACCAATGAGCAGTTCTTC.

This clone was recorded once. The chain carries TRBV4-1 and TRBJ1-3; 8 bases fit TRBD1. This CDR3 has 18 amino acids. The J segment lost 1 base and the V segment lost 0 bases, leaving 8 bases of the junction unmatched. Germline CDR1 is MGHRA and CDR2 is YSYEKL. DNA for the CDR3: TGCGCCAGCAGCCAAGACCTCCCGGACAGGGCGTCTGGAAACACCATATATTTT. Amino acid sequence: CASSQDLPDRASGNTIYF.

The chain is built from TRBV15 and TRBJ2-2; TRBD2 matches 12 bases. With 5 bases clipped from V and 5 bases from J, the junction kept 6 bases outside the gene matches. The V gene's germline CDR1 is LNHNV and CDR2 YYDKDF (reference sequence). This CDR3 contains 16 residues. CDR3 coding DNA: TGTGCCACCAGCGGGAGGACTAGCGGGATGACCGGGGAGCTGTTTTTT. Protein sequence: CATSGRTSGMTGELFF.

The chain joins TRBV7-2 to TRBJ2-7; 7 positions agree with TRBD2. With 4 bases clipped from V and 7 bases from J, the junction kept 16 bases outside the gene matches. Germline-derived CDR1 and CDR2 are SGHTA and FQGNSA. This CDR3 comprises 16 residues. CDR3 DNA: TGTGCCAGCAGCTCGAGCTCTAGCGGCCGGGCCTGGGAGCAGTACTTC. It yields the protein CASSSSSSGRAWEQYF.

V usage is TRBV6-4 and J usage is TRBJ2-7; tentative D call: TRBD2 (6 bases). Germline loops: CDR1 MRHNA, CDR2 SNTAGT. The germline V and J ends were trimmed by 8 bases and 2 bases, with 19 bases remaining between them. This CDR3 has 15 residues. CDR3 DNA sequence: TGTGCCAGCTCGGTAAACGGCGGGGCGCCCTACGAGCAGTACTTC. Amino acids: CASSVNGGAPYEQYF.

The rearrangement joins TRBV19 to TRBJ1-6; D remains ambiguous. The CDR3 has 17 amino acids. Trimming left V 6 bases short and J 0 bases short, with 15 bases between. Looked up from germline, CDR1 is LNHDA and CDR2 is SQIVND (reference sequence). The CDR3 spells CASSVDSGSSYNSPLHF. CDR3 coding DNA: TGTGCCAGTAGCGTTGATTCGGGAAGCTCCTATAATTCACCCCTCCACTTT.

The genes are TRBV5-1 and TRBJ2-3; the match to TRBD2 covers 8 bases. The CDR3 consists of 13 residues. Germline trimming cut 8 bases from V and 1 base from J; bases unmatched to any gene: 3. Per the germline V gene, CDR1 is SGHRS and CDR2 is YFSETQ. The CDR3 is CASSSGGTDTQYF. DNA of the CDR3: TGCGCCAGTAGTAGCGGGGGCACAGATACGCAGTATTTT.

A few counts support this clone. Different DNA sequences within this sample yield the same CDR3. The rearrangement uses TRBV18 and TRBJ1-4, with 9 bases matching TRBD1. The length of the CDR3 is 14 residues. Germline assignment: CDR1 KGHSH and CDR2 LQKENI. J gave up 5 bases and V 6 bases, and 4 bases lay outside the gene matches. CDR3 bases: TGTGCCAGCTCTCCAGGACAGGGGAATGAAAAACTGTTTTTT. It yields the protein CASSPGQGNEKLFF.

The genes are TRBV3-1 (or the pseudogene TRBV3-2) and TRBJ2-3, with 8 nucleotides matching TRBD2. The CDR3 covers 14 residues. The ends lost 5 bases at V and 4 bases at J; junction bases unmatched: 5. The germline CDR1 and CDR2 sequences are LGHDT and YNNKEL (reference sequence). CDR3 in amino acids: CASSKRGSADTQYF. DNA for the CDR3: TGTGCCAGCAGCAAGCGGGGGTCAGCAGATACGCAGTATTTT.

V is TRBV11-2 and J is TRBJ1-2; D gene unclear. The CDR3 sequence is 15 residues long. Trimming removed 2 bases at V and 2 bases at J, with 12 bases between. Germline-derived CDR1 and CDR2 are SGHAT and FQNNGV. CDR3 bases: TGTGCCAGCAGCTTATCCCCCGGTTCCAACTATGGCTACACCTTC. Residues: CASSLSPGSNYGYTF.

The chain employs TRBV2 and TRBJ2-3; 9 bases fit TRBD2. Losses at the gene ends were 3 bases for V and 2 bases for J; bases not matched to a gene: 6. This CDR3 is 16 amino acids long. Germline assignment: CDR1 SNHLY and CDR2 FYNNEI. Here the CDR3 DNA reads TGTGCCAGCAGTGACGGAGCGGGAGGCCCCACAGATACGCAGTATTTT. Translated: CASSDGAGGPTDTQYF.

CDR3 DNA: TGTGCCAGCAGTTTGTCACTAGCGGGACCCAATACGCAGTATTTT. This sequence encodes CASSLSLAGPNTQYF. The V call is TRBV5-6, the J call TRBJ2-3; 10 bases are shared with TRBD2. Germline V gene lookup returns CDR1 SGHDT and CDR2 YYEEEE. This CDR3 is 15 amino acids long. The junction had 10 bases not matched to a gene; V was cut back by 5 bases and J by 7 bases. The full variable domain, with the rest looked up from reference TRBV5-6 and TRBJ2-3, is DAGVTQSPTHLIKTRGQQVTLRCSPKSGHDTVSWYQQALGQGPQFIFQYYEEEERQRGNFPDRFSGHQFPNYSSELNVNALLLGDSALYLCASSLSLAGPNTQYFGPGTRLTVL.

J is TRBJ2-7 and V is TRBV19; 14 nucleotides agree with TRBD2. This CDR3 is 16 amino acids long. The ends lost 5 bases at V and 5 bases at J; junction bases unmatched: 8. CDR1 LNHDA and CDR2 SQIVND come from the germline V gene (reference sequence). The chain's CDR3 is CASSSRGTSGSHEQYF. CDR3 DNA sequence: TGTGCCAGTAGTTCGAGAGGGACTAGCGGGAGTCACGAGCAGTACTTC.

J is TRBJ1-5 and V is TRBV19; no firm D call. This CDR3 is 13 amino acids long. Germline CDR1 reads LNHDA; CDR2 reads SQIVND (reference sequence). Trimming took off 0 bases at V and 6 bases at J, with 6 bases between the two ends. DNA for the CDR3: TGTGCCAGTAGTATAGATGTGGCTCAGCCCCAGCATTTT. Its translation is CASSIDVAQPQHF.

The V gene is TRBV4-1, the J gene TRBJ2-1, with 8 bases fitting TRBD1. The V and J ends lost 0 bases and 7 bases, in that order; junction bases with no gene match: 11. CDR3 length: 17 amino acids. The V gene's germline CDR1 is MGHRA and CDR2 YSYEKL. The CDR3 sequence: CASSQEGDRSSANEQFF. DNA for the CDR3: TGCGCCAGCAGCCAAGAGGGGGACAGGTCTTCTGCAAATGAGCAGTTCTTC.

The rearrangement joins TRBV6-5 to TRBJ2-7, with 10 bases matching TRBD1. This CDR3 has 14 residues. J gave up 6 bases and V 6 bases, and 8 bases lay outside the gene matches. In germline, CDR1 is MNHEY, CDR2 SVGAGI. The CDR3 region is CASRGLGQGLEQYF. The CDR3, as DNA: TGTGCCAGCAGGGGCTTGGGACAGGGGCTCGAGCAGTACTTC.

The chain has TRBV15 and TRBJ2-5, with TRBD1 matching 12 bases. The CDR3 covers 14 residues. Unmatched junction bases numbered 6, after V lost 8 bases and J lost 5 bases. Germline CDR1 and CDR2: LNHNV and YYDKDF (reference sequence). CDR3 nucleotides: TGTGCCACCCGGAGGGACAGGGGGCTGGAGACCCAGTACTTC. As protein: CATRRDRGLETQYF.

A few counts support this clone. The rearrangement uses TRBV2 and TRBJ2-7, with a possible D match to TRBD1 (5 bases). Germline V gives CDR1 SNHLY, CDR2 FYNNEI. This CDR3 has 12 amino acids. V was clipped by 7 bases and J by 3 bases, with 10 bases between them. CDR3 DNA sequence: TGTGCCAGCAAGGACACCTACTACGAGCAGTACTTC. This sequence encodes CASKDTYYEQYF.

The rearrangement uses TRBV20-1 and TRBJ2-7; 7 bases match TRBD1. CDR3 size: 15 residues. V shed 3 bases and J 6 bases; nucleotides not matched to a gene: 14. The germline gives CDR1 DFQATT, CDR2 SNEGSKA (reference sequence). CDR3 in DNA: TGCAGTGCTAGTCGGGGCGGTACAGGGGTTACCGAGCAGTACTTC. This sequence encodes CSASRGGTGVTEQYF.

The chain is built from TRBV24-1 and TRBJ2-3; a possible D gene is TRBD2 (5 bases). Germline V gene data show CDR1 as KGHDR and CDR2 as SFDVKD. The V end was cut by 2 bases, the J end by 6 bases, with 11 bases between. The CDR3 contains 14 residues. This CDR3 reads CATSDSSRHDTQYF. CDR3 sequence (DNA): TGTGCCACCAGTGATTCTAGCCGCCACGATACGCAGTATTTT.

The rearrangement joins TRBV11-2 to TRBJ2-3, with 9 nucleotides matching TRBD2. The CDR3 is made up of 16 amino acids. V shed 4 bases and J 2 bases; nucleotides not matched to a gene: 7. The V gene's germline CDR1 is SGHAT and CDR2 FQNNGV. This CDR3 reads CASSSTSGLHTDTQYF. CDR3 nucleotides: TGTGCCAGCAGCTCGACTAGCGGACTTCACACAGATACGCAGTATTTT. Together with reference TRBV11-2 and TRBJ2-3, the CDR3 gives the full variable domain: EAGVAQSPRYKIIEKRQSVAFWCNPISGHATLYWYQQILGQGPKLLIQFQNNGVVDDSQLPKDRFSAERLKGVDSTLKIQPAKLEDSAVYLCASSSTSGLHTDTQYFGPGTRLTVL.

This sequence joins TRBV19 and TRBJ1-2, with a tentative D call TRBD1 (5 bases). This CDR3 region has 16 residues. The ends were cut back, 9 bases at V and 8 bases at J, with 28 bases in the middle. CDR1 is LNHDA and CDR2 is SQIVND in the germline V gene (reference sequence). The CDR3 DNA follows: TGTGCCAGCCAAGCCTTCGGGCGGGGGTATTCGGGCGGCTACACCTTC. Amino acids: CASQAFGRGYSGGYTF.